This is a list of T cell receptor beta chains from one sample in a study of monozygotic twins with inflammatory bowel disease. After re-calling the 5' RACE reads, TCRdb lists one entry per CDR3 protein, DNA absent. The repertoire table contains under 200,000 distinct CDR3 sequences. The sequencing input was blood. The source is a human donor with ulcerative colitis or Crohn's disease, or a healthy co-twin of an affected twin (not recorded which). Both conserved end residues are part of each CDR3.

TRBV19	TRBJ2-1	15	CASSPGPSSGTRKFF
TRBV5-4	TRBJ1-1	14	CASSLRQGNTEAFF
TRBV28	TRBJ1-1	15	CASSLEGGRRTEAFF
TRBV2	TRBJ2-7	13	CASSRQTRYEQYF
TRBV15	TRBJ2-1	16	CATSRDPAGANNEQFF
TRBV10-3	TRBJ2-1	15	CAIRPQGQINNEQFF
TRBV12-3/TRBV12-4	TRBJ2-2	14	CASSLLTGPGELFF
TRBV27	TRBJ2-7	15	CASSIGTGLPYEQYF
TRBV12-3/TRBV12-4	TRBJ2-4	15	CASSSPVQGGNIQYF
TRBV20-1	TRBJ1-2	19	CSARDMGGRSFSANYGYTF
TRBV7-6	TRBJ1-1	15	CASSTRQGQNTEAFF
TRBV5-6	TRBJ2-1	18	CASSLLLGGGVNYNEQFF
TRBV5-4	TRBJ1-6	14	CASSGTVSNSPLHF
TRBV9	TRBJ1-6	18	CASSVVGGGIWDNSPLHF
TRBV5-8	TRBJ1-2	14	CASSPTGGVYGYTF
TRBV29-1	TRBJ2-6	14	CSVAESSGANVLTF
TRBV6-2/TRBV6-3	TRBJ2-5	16	CATDITGFLRQETQYF
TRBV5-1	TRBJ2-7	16	CASSLASGGFSYEQYF
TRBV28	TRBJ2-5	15	CASSTFRELGETQYF
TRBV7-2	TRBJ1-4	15	CASSSRAFSGEKLFF
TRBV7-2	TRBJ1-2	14	CASSLQTASGSYTF
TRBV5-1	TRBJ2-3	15	CASSLDRTSTDTQYF
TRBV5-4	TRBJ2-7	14	CASSHIDRAYEQYF
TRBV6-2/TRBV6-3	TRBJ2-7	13	CASSTFAGFEQYF
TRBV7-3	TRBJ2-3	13	CASSYYSTDTQYF
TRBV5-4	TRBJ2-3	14	CASSLDQGIDTQYF
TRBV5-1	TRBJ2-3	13	CASSLYSTDTQYF
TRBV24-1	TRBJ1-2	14	CATSDLTTGYGYTF
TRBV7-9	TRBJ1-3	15	CASSFQGSSGNTIYF
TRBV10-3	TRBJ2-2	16	CAISTTSGGYTGELFF
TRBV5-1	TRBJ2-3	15	CASSLEAGGPDTQYF
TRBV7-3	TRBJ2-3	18	CASSVIPNRGNLADTQYF
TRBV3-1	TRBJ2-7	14	CASSQRTVGYEQYF
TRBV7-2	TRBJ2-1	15	CASRPERERRNEQFF
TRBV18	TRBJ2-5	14	CASSLGTTQETQYF
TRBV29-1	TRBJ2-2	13	CSVLGTYTGELFF
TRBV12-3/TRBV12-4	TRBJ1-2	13	CASSYQGSDGYTF
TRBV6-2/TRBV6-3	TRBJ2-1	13	CASSYSRREEQFF
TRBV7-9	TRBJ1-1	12	CASSLGGLQAFF
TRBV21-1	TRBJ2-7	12	CASSKPHYEQYF
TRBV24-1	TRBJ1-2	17	CATSDSTDRRANYGYTF
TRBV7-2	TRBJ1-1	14	CASSPHGAGAEAFF
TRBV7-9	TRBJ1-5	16	CASSLWRGNSNQPQHF
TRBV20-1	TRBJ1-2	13	CSARPDRGNGYTF
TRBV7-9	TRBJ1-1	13	CASSLGSGTEAFF
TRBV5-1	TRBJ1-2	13	CASSLVAGQGYTF
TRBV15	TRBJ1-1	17	CATSRDWGQVGDSEAFF
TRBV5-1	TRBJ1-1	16	CASSRDHRVGNTEAFF
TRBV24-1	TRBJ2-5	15	CATSYPGRGQETQYF
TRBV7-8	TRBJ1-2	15	CASSLAQGAYNGYTF
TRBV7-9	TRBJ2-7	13	CASRSGQAYEQYF
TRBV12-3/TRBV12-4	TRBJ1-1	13	CASSSTRGSEAFF
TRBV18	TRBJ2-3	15	CASSPPLGGADTQYF
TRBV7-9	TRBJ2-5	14	CASSLGDSRQTQYF
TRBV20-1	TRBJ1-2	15	CSARSLTAANYGYTF
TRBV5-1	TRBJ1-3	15	CASSLAASSGNTIYF
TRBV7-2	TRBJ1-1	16	CASSPSGGVLNTEAFF